This TCR beta chain originates from a study of blood T cell repertoires in COVID-19. The germline CDR1 and CDR2 sequences are SEHNR and FQNEAQ (reference sequence). V lost 4 bases and J lost 5; bases outside the gene matches: 9. The CDR3 is 16 residues long. TCRdb's copy holds only in-frame clones and misses some; the assay was immunoSEQ multiplex PCR. This table has more than 300,000 clones, 88% appearing once. Donors in Cohort 3 counted as recovered after two negative PCRs, clearance, or symptom resolution. V is TRBV7-9 and J is TRBJ1-4, with 8 bases lining up with TRBD1. The TCR originated in a woman aged 18-29 years who had recovered from COVID-19. Sequenced sample: PBMCs or T cells enriched from blood (not recorded which). This CDR3 is CASSSRQGTANEKLFF. The DNA for the CDR3 is TGTGCCAGCAGCTCCCGACAGGGGACAGCGAATGAAAAACTGTTTTTT.